These 17 T cell receptor beta chains came from one sample sequenced in a study of molecular identifiers for immune sequencing clone quantification. Each CDR3 protein gets one entry after TCRdb re-called the PCR reads with MiXCR. The table has some 88,000 distinct CDR3 sequences, around 20% seen once. The material sequenced was naive CD8+ T cells from blood, with Jurkat cell RNA spiked in. Specified subset: FACS-sorted CD8+CD4-CCR7+CD45RA+ naive T cells. The receptors shown here come from a human donor in good health. Some libraries in this study had Jurkat cell RNA spiked in.

The rearrangement links TRBV5-1 to TRBJ2-2; D gene uncertain. The CDR3 spans 17 residues. Deletions cut 4 bases from V and 0 bases from J, with 16 bases between. Germline V lookup: CDR1 SGHRS, CDR2 YFSETQ. The DNA of the CDR3 is TGCGCCAGCAGCCCCAGGACGGTTACCTCGAACACCGGGGAGCTGTTTTTT. Translation gives CASSPRTVTSNTGELFF.

Ten or more counts support this clonotype. The chain combines TRBV20-1 with TRBJ2-3; the match to TRBD2 covers 9 bases. The CDR3 has 16 amino acids. From germline, CDR1 is DFQATT and CDR2 SNEGSKA (reference sequence). After removal of 5 bases from V and 2 bases from J, the junction contained 11 bases not matched to a gene. The CDR3 nucleotides read TGCAGTGCTCGACGAACTAGCGGGCTATTCACAGATACGCAGTATTTT. Translated: CSARRTSGLFTDTQYF.

This clonotype was seen repeatedly, ten times or more. The chain employs TRBV20-1 and TRBJ2-5; the match to TRBD2 covers 9 bases. Germline V gene lookup returns CDR1 DFQATT and CDR2 SNEGSKA (reference sequence). The junction had 22 bases not matched to a gene; V was cut back by 5 bases and J by 6 bases. There are 18 residues in the CDR3. The CDR3 sequence: CSAGAIPIPGLAAKTQYF. Here the CDR3 DNA reads TGCAGTGCTGGTGCAATACCGATTCCGGGACTAGCTGCGAAGACCCAGTACTTC.

For this clonotype: With a much larger clone just one base away, this may be a read error. The chain carries TRBV4-2 and TRBJ2-7; 7 positions agree with TRBD2. The J segment lost 3 bases and the V segment lost 0 bases, leaving 5 bases of the junction unmatched. CDR1 is LGHNA, CDR2 YNFKEQ, per germline. The CDR3 totals 15 residues. The CDR3 coding sequence is TGTGCCAGCAGCCAAGAAAGGCGGGAGTACTACGAGCAGTACTTC. This translates into CASSQERREYYEQYF.

This clonotype was found a few times. The chain combines TRBV7-2 with TRBJ2-3, with TRBD1 as a possible D gene (6 bases). V lost 1 base to trimming and J lost 2 bases, with 19 bases between them. The CDR3 runs 18 residues. Germline V gene lookup returns CDR1 SGHTA and CDR2 FQGNSA. In nucleotides, the CDR3 is TGTGCCAGCAGCTTAGGAACAGGGATCGAGTCGTTCACAGATACGCAGTATTTT. It translates to CASSLGTGIESFTDTQYF. Full variable domain (outside the CDR3, taken from reference TRBV7-2 and TRBJ2-3): GAGVSQSPSNKVTEKGKDVELRCDPISGHTALYWYRQSLGQGLEFLIYFQGNSAPDKSGLPSDRFSAERTGGSVSTLTIQRTQQEDSAVYLCASSLGTGIESFTDTQYFGPGTRLTVL.

This clonotype occurred many times. This sequence joins TRBV5-4 and TRBJ2-3; no clear D. The V and J ends lost 0 bases and 1 base respectively, with 15 bases between them. CDR3 length: 17 residues. Per germline, CDR1 SGHNT and CDR2 YYREEE (reference sequence). CDR3 sequence reads: CASSLGYSTVGTDTQYF. CDR3 DNA: TGTGCCAGCAGCTTGGGATACAGCACGGTTGGCACAGATACGCAGTATTTT. The full variable domain, in which reference TRBV5-4 and TRBJ2-3 provide the parts outside the CDR3, is ETGVTQSPTHLIKTRGQQVTLRCSSQSGHNTVSWYQQALGQGPQFIFQYYREEENGRGNFPPRFSGLQFPNYSSELNVNALELDDSALYLCASSLGYSTVGTDTQYFGPGTRLTVL.

The table lists this clonotype with many counts. The rearrangement uses TRBV5-6 and TRBJ2-7, with a weak D call TRBD1 (5 bases). V was trimmed by 5 bases and J by 2 bases, leaving 11 bases between them. CDR1 and CDR2 (germline): SGHDT, YYEEEE. The CDR3 has 13 residues. CDR3 sequence reads: CASSHGHAYEQYF. CDR3 in DNA: TGTGCCAGCAGTCACGGACACGCCTACGAGCAGTACTTC.

The sample holds many counts of this clonotype. The V and J genes are TRBV29-1 and TRBJ2-5; possible D gene TRBD1, 5 bases. Germline lookup yields CDR1 SQVTM and CDR2 ANQGSEA. The CDR3 is made up of 11 amino acids. V lost 5 bases to trimming and J lost 7 bases, with 11 bases between them. The CDR3 protein is CSVNPQGTQYF. CDR3 sequence (DNA): TGCAGCGTTAACCCCCAGGGGACCCAGTACTTC.

This clonotype was observed at least ten times. The V and J genes are TRBV7-2 and TRBJ2-7; 13 bases match TRBD2. The CDR3 has 16 residues. Germline CDR1 reads SGHTA; CDR2 reads FQGNSA. Unmatched junction bases numbered 9, after V lost 6 bases and J lost 4 bases. CDR3 nucleotide sequence: TGTGCCAGCAGTTCGCAGTGGACTAGCGGGAGTTACGAGCAGTACTTC. Translating gives CASSSQWTSGSYEQYF.

The chain carries TRBV28 and TRBJ2-7; D possibly uses TRBD1 or TRBD2 (7 bases each). Germline CDR1 MDHEN, CDR2 SYDVKM. Trimming removed 1 base at V and 5 bases at J, with 15 bases between. There are 15 residues in the CDR3. The DNA of the CDR3 is TGTGCCAGCAGTTTATTGGGAGGGGGCGTCCACGAGCAGTACTTC. As protein: CASSLLGGGVHEQYF.

This clonotype was found once. A much more abundant neighbour one base away suggests this may be a read error. This chain connects TRBV20-1 to TRBJ1-1, with TRBD1 as a possible D gene (5 bases). The CDR3 is 14 amino acids. Germline V gives CDR1 DFQATT, CDR2 SNEGSKA (reference sequence). The V end lost 5 bases, the J end lost 1 base, and 14 bases lay between the germline ends. The CDR3 region has the DNA TGCAGTGCTCCAACCGGGGCGGGGAACACTGAAGCTTTCTTT. Protein product: CSAPTGAGNTEAFF.

This clonotype was recorded many times. The gene calls are TRBV7-9 and TRBJ2-1; tentative D call: TRBD1 (5 bases). CDR1 SEHNR and CDR2 FQNEAQ come from the germline V gene (reference sequence). CDR3 size: 13 residues. V lost 5 bases, J lost 3 bases, and 8 bases lay in between. CDR3 in amino acids: CASSQGDYNEQFF. The CDR3 DNA reads as TGTGCCAGCAGCCAGGGTGACTACAATGAGCAGTTCTTC.

For the CDR3, the DNA is TGCAGTGCTAGAGATCTGGGAGAGCACGAGCAGTACTTC. The encoded protein is CSARDLGEHEQYF. V and J are TRBV20-1 and TRBJ2-7, with a possible D match to TRBD2 (5 bases). Deletions cut 0 bases from V and 5 bases from J, with 11 bases between. Germline-derived CDR1 and CDR2 are DFQATT and SNEGSKA (reference sequence). The CDR3 covers 13 residues.

As for this clonotype: A read error may explain this, as a much larger clone is one base away. This rearrangement joins TRBV3-1 to TRBJ2-5, with TRBD1 as a possible D gene (6 bases). The CDR3 has 13 residues. V lost 8 bases, J lost 5 bases, and 15 bases lay in between. Germline V gene sequence: CDR1 LGHDT, CDR2 YNNKEL (reference sequence). CDR3 coding DNA: TGTGCCAGCGGCGACAGGAACGGGGAGACCCAGTACTTC. It encodes CASGDRNGETQYF.

Concerning this clonotype: A much larger clone lies one base from this, so it may be a read error. The rearrangement joins TRBV19 to TRBJ2-3; D remains unclear. The CDR3 runs to 16 residues. V was shortened by 5 bases and J by 0 bases, with 15 bases between the two germline ends. The germline V gene has CDR1 LNHDA and CDR2 SQIVND (reference sequence). For the CDR3, the DNA is TGTGCCAGTAGTTTTCTTGGCAGCTTTAGCACAGATACGCAGTATTTT. Translation gives CASSFLGSFSTDTQYF.

In its sample, this clonotype was seen a few times. This chain joins TRBV7-6 and TRBJ2-1; 13 bases map to TRBD2. V gave up 1 base and J gave up 6 bases; unmatched junction bases: 6. CDR3 length: 17 amino acids. CDR1 is SGHVS, CDR2 FNYEAQ, per germline. The CDR3 sequence is CASSLERGLAGTNEQFF. The CDR3 DNA sequence: TGTGCCAGCAGCTTAGAGAGGGGACTAGCGGGAACCAATGAGCAGTTCTTC. The full variable domain, its missing parts supplied by reference TRBV7-6 and TRBJ2-1, is GAGVSQSPRYKVTKRGQDVALRCDPISGHVSLYWYRQALGQGPEFLTYFNYEAQQDKSGLPNDRFSAERPEGSISTLTIQRTEQRDSAMYRCASSLERGLAGTNEQFFGPGTRLTVL.

Details on this clonotype: This clone may be a read error of a much larger clone one base away. The chain employs TRBV3-1 and TRBJ2-5; D ambiguous. The V end was cut by 3 bases, the J end by 4 bases, with 6 bases between. Germline assignment: CDR1 LGHDT and CDR2 YNNKEL (reference sequence). This CDR3 spans 12 amino acids. The CDR3 is CASSQIGETQYF. The DNA of the CDR3 is TGTGCCAGCAGCCAGATTGGAGAGACCCAGTACTTC.